The present entry profiles one T cell receptor beta chain with its context. Its antigen is not known. These data come from a study of OX40 agonist ivuxolimab in advanced cancers. Study overall: Two cutaneous melanoma patients and one hepatocellular carcinoma patient, three in all, had partial responses.

Individuals having autoimmune disease history or systemic immunosuppression were not enrolled. Measured with immunoSEQ multiplex PCR; TCRdb has only the in-frame clones, and not every one. The repertoire holds over 50,000 clones, with about 88% as singletons. Findings of the study overall: Those patients achieving a partial response at 0.1-3.0 mg/kg showed among the lowest clonal expansion.

CDR3 length equals 15 residues. Germline values: CDR1 SGHDN, CDR2 FVKESK. Trimming left V 1 base short and J 1 base short, with 10 bases between. The chain employs TRBV14 and TRBJ2-5; possible D gene TRBD1, 6 bases. The sequenced sample was CD4+ or CD8+ T cells sorted from blood, obtained in a trial of the OX40 agonist ivuxolimab. The source of this sequence is an adult with an advanced solid tumor such as melanoma, head and neck, liver or kidney cancer. CDR3 in amino acids: CASSQAGQSQETQYF. In DNA form, the CDR3 reads TGTGCCAGCAGCCAAGCTGGACAGTCCCAAGAGACCCAGTACTTC.